This T cell receptor (beta chain) was captured in a study of blood T cell repertoires in COVID-19. Study information: Samples of COVID-19 (acute and convalescent) were obtained from the United States, Italy and Spain. Sample material is recorded as cDNA or gDNA derived from T cells, B-cell-depleted T cells, or PBMCs.

In the study's own analysis: By means of reference gene primer amplification, nucleated cell counts were estimated. The table came from immunoSEQ multiplex PCR; TCRdb's copy has only in-frame clones and leaves some out. D and trimming come from the DNA, and the V and J calls and clone size come from that table. This table holds over 350,000 clones, roughly 85% found once. The germline V gene has CDR1 SNHLY and CDR2 FYNNEI. The length of the CDR3 is 16 residues. V shed 3 bases and J shed 4 bases, with 16 bases lying between them. Sequencing input: peripheral blood. This TCR was recovered from a woman between 25 and 40 years old with active or convalescent COVID-19. The chain has TRBV2 and TRBJ1-5, with a possible D match to TRBD1 (6 bases). The CDR3 region has the DNA TGTGCCAGCAGTGACGAAGGGACACTTTGGAATCAGCCCCAGCATTTT. This gives the protein CASSDEGTLWNQPQHF.